The sequence of this T cell receptor beta chain was determined in a study of PD-1 blockade in classical Hodgkin lymphoma. Following autologous stem cell transplantation, relapse occurred in every patient, and exposure to brentuximab vedotin varied. Trimming cost V 3 bases and J 0 bases, with 18 bases left between them. The CDR3 extends over 17 amino acids. Germline CDR1 is SNHLY and CDR2 is FYNNEI. Assay used: immunoSEQ multiplex PCR; TCRdb lists only in-frame clones, some missing. There are roughly 47,000 clones in the sample; roughly 80% occur only once, and over 20% lies in the top ten. Sequenced here: peripheral blood mononuclear cells (PBMCs), sampled before the second cycle of nivolumab. The TCR originated in a human donor with classical Hodgkin lymphoma. The chain links TRBV2 to TRBJ2-7, with D possibly TRBD2 on 6 matching bases. The chain's CDR3 is CASSEQLRGRFSYEQYF. As DNA, the CDR3 is TGTGCCAGCAGTGAGCAACTACGGGGGAGGTTCTCCTACGAGCAGTACTTC.